This entry describes one T cell receptor beta chain. As yet, its antigen is unknown. Here immunoSEQ multiplex PCR was the method, and the copy in TCRdb shows in-frame clones only, minus some. Of some 82,000 clones listed, 87% are singletons. The entry originates in a study of graft-versus-host responses after intestinal transplantation. About the study: Recipients had transplants, and these were multivisceral, liver-intestinal, or isolated intestinal.

Germline CDR1 LNHNV, CDR2 YYDKDF (reference sequence). The CDR3 spans 18 residues. V shed 0 bases and J 4 bases; nucleotides not matched to a gene: 12. Sequencing used unstimulated CD8+ T cells sorted from spleen or lymph node cells, obtained before transplant. The chain has TRBV15 and TRBJ2-7; 10 bases align to TRBD2. The source is a human donor who was the organ donor for an intestinal transplant. CDR3 amino acids: CATSRDSPSGGLYYEQYF. CDR3 DNA sequence: TGTGCCACCAGCAGAGATTCCCCTAGCGGGGGCCTTTATTACGAGCAGTACTTC.